These 18 T cell receptor beta chains came from one sample sequenced in a study of cytomegalovirus exposure and HLA in healthy donors. In the PCR, 60 Vbeta and 13 Jbeta primers were used. Profiled with immunoSEQ multiplex PCR; TCRdb holds only in-frame clones, not every one. This sample has fewer than 100,000 clones, with 60% to 80% found just once. Input material: PBMCs. These receptors were obtained from a female donor in good health and CMV-seronegative.

This clone was seen once. The chain employs TRBV5-1 and TRBJ2-2, with 11 bases lining up with TRBD2. Germline values: CDR1 SGHRS, CDR2 YFSETQ. Trimming took 4 bases from V and 2 from J; bases not matched to a gene: 10. CDR3 length: 18 amino acids. The CDR3 nucleotides are TGCGCCAGCAGCCAATCAGCCGGGACTAGCGGCAACACCGGGGAGCTGTTTTTT. This encodes CASSQSAGTSGNTGELFF.

The CDR3 is CASSLELAWMQETQYF. In nucleotides, the CDR3 is TGTGCCAGCAGCTTAGAACTAGCGTGGATGCAAGAGACCCAGTACTTC. The chain uses TRBV7-9 and TRBJ2-5; 7 nucleotides agree with TRBD2. J lost 2 bases, V lost 1 base, and 7 bases had no gene match. The germline V gene encodes CDR1 SEHNR and CDR2 FQNEAQ (reference sequence). CDR3 length: 16 amino acids.

The chain joins TRBV10-1 to TRBJ2-2; TRBD1 matches 7 bases. Trimming at V came to 5 bases and at J to 4 bases, leaving 4 bases not matched to a gene. The CDR3 is 14 residues long. The germline V gene has CDR1 WNHNN and CDR2 SYGVQD (reference sequence). CDR3 in amino acids: CASSRAGGTGELFF. CDR3 sequence (DNA): TGCGCCAGCAGTCGGGCAGGGGGCACCGGGGAGCTGTTTTTT.

V gene TRBV19 combines with J gene TRBJ1-5, with 8 bases that match TRBD1. The J segment lost 6 bases and the V segment lost 7 bases, leaving 11 bases of the junction unmatched. Germline V gene data show CDR1 as LNHDA and CDR2 as SQIVND (reference sequence). This CDR3 comprises 15 residues. The CDR3 DNA reads as TGTGCCAGTACCCCGGGACCAGGGGGCGTTCAGCCCCAGCATTTT. Translation: CASTPGPGGVQPQHF. The full variable domain, its missing parts supplied by reference TRBV19 and TRBJ1-5, is DGGITQSPKYLFRKEGQNVTLSCEQNLNHDAMYWYRQDPGQGLRLIYYSQIVNDFQKGDIAEGYSVSREKKESFPLTVTSAQKNPTAFYLCASTPGPGGVQPQHFGDGTRLSIL.

The gene calls are TRBV7-9 and TRBJ2-3; D uncertain. The CDR3 is 15 residues long. CDR1 and CDR2 (germline): SEHNR, FQNEAQ (reference sequence). V dropped 3 bases and J dropped 2 bases, with 12 bases sitting between them. Here the CDR3 reads CASSFGGSLTDTQYF. Written as DNA, the CDR3 is TGTGCCAGCAGCTTTGGCGGCAGCCTCACAGATACGCAGTATTTT.

This clone was seen only a few times. This rearrangement joins TRBV30 to TRBJ1-2, with 9 bases matching TRBD1. Germline-derived CDR1 and CDR2 are GTSNPN and SVGIG (reference sequence). This CDR3 has 14 amino acids. The V segment lost 5 bases and the J segment 7 bases; nucleotides outside the gene matches: 11. CDR3 sequence reads: CAWSYRDRDFGYTF. CDR3 coding DNA: TGTGCCTGGTCCTACCGGGACAGGGATTTTGGCTACACCTTC.

V usage is TRBV6-1 and J usage is TRBJ2-3, with 7 nucleotides matching TRBD1. The CDR3 contains 14 residues. Germline loops: CDR1 MNHNS, CDR2 SASEGT. V gave up 7 bases and J gave up 1 base; unmatched junction bases: 5. This chain's CDR3 is CASNTGTGTDTQYF. CDR3 DNA sequence: TGTGCCAGCAACACCGGGACAGGCACAGATACGCAGTATTTT.

This clone was seen only once. This chain joins TRBV19 and TRBJ1-2; 8 bases are a match to TRBD1. Trimming removed 5 bases from V and 0 bases from J; junction bases left unmatched: 5. The germline CDR1 and CDR2 sequences are LNHDA and SQIVND (reference sequence). CDR3 size: 15 residues. The CDR3: CASSVRQGSNYGYTF. CDR3 nucleotides: TGTGCCAGTAGTGTAAGACAGGGGTCTAACTATGGCTACACCTTC.

The chain couples TRBV7-9 to TRBJ1-1, with D maybe TRBD1 (6 bases). V was trimmed by 8 bases and J by 3 bases, leaving 10 bases between them. The CDR3 extends over 12 amino acids. Germline V CDR1 and CDR2: SEHNR, FQNEAQ (reference sequence). The CDR3 DNA is TGTGCCAGCTCTTGGACAGACACTGAAGCTTTCTTT. Amino acid sequence: CASSWTDTEAFF.

This clone appeared a single time. This chain uses TRBV9 with TRBJ1-5, with TRBD1 identical over 8 bases. With V trimmed by 4 bases and J by 8 bases, 8 bases remained unmatched. This CDR3 is 14 amino acids long. Germline loops: CDR1 SGDLS, CDR2 YYNGEE. The CDR3 reads CASSFGQGFEPQHF. CDR3 nucleotide sequence: TGTGCCAGCAGCTTCGGACAGGGCTTCGAGCCCCAGCATTTT.

This clone was observed once. CDR3: CAISESDSPGGELFF. CDR3 bases: TGTGCCATCAGTGAGTCGGACAGCCCCGGTGGGGAGCTGTTTTTT. The gene calls are TRBV10-3 and TRBJ2-2; tentative D call: TRBD1 (6 bases). Germline CDR1 ENHRY, CDR2 SYGVKD. Between the trimmed V and J ends, which lost 0 bases and 8 bases, there was a span of 13 bases. CDR3 size: 15 residues.

The rearrangement links TRBV11-3 to TRBJ2-7; 7 bases line up with TRBD1. Germline V gene data show CDR1 as SGHNT and CDR2 as YENEEA. The length of the CDR3 is 15 residues. After removal of 5 bases from V and 4 bases from J, the junction contained 11 bases not matched to a gene. CDR3 sequence reads: CASSPGQLPPYEQYF. CDR3 in DNA: TGTGCCAGCAGCCCGGGACAGCTGCCGCCTTACGAGCAGTACTTC.

The J gene is TRBJ2-5, the V gene TRBV11-2; tentatively, D is TRBD1 (5 bases). Germline V gene lookup returns CDR1 SGHAT and CDR2 FQNNGV. V was clipped by 0 bases and J by 5 bases, with 13 bases between them. The CDR3 covers 15 residues. The CDR3 sequence is CASSLEPGYSETQYF. The CDR3 DNA sequence: TGTGCCAGCAGCTTAGAACCAGGGTATTCGGAGACCCAGTACTTC.

This chain connects TRBV14 to TRBJ2-1; unclear D gene. V was trimmed by 0 bases and J by 7 bases, leaving 10 bases between them. Germline V CDR1 and CDR2: SGHDN, FVKESK. There are 14 residues in the CDR3. CDR3 sequence: CASSQEADWNEQFF. The DNA for the CDR3 is TGTGCCAGCAGCCAAGAGGCTGACTGGAATGAGCAGTTCTTC.

The V call is TRBV7-8, the J call TRBJ1-5, with 8 bases aligning to TRBD1. The CDR3 is made up of 15 amino acids. Germline V CDR1 and CDR2: SGHVS, FQNEAQ. After removal of 5 bases from V and 2 bases from J, the junction contained 5 bases not matched to a gene. CDR3 coding DNA: TGTGCCAGCAGCCAGACAGGGGTAGGCAATCAGCCCCAGCATTTT. It translates to CASSQTGVGNQPQHF.

The genes are TRBV10-1 and TRBJ1-5; D remains unclear. Germline V lookup: CDR1 WNHNN, CDR2 SYGVQD (reference sequence). CDR3 length: 13 amino acids. V lost 4 bases to trimming and J lost 0 bases, with 4 bases between them. This CDR3 reads CASSARSNQPQHF. In nucleotides, the CDR3 is TGCGCCAGCAGTGCCCGTAGCAATCAGCCCCAGCATTTT.

The chain uses TRBV5-8 and TRBJ1-2; TRBD1 matches 10 bases. The trim removed 4 bases at V and 3 bases at J, leaving 9 bases unmatched. Germline assignment: CDR1 SGHTS and CDR2 YDEGEE. CDR3 length equals 16 residues. CDR3 in amino acids: CASSPGQGGNYYGYTF. CDR3 in DNA: TGTGCCAGCAGCCCAGGACAGGGGGGAAACTACTATGGCTACACCTTC.

The gene calls are TRBV4-3 and TRBJ1-1; tentatively, D is TRBD1 (5 bases). This CDR3 comprises 15 residues. Trimming shortened V by 0 bases and J by 3 bases, and 11 bases separated the two germline ends. CDR1 is LGHNA and CDR2 is YSLEER in the germline V gene. As DNA, the CDR3 is TGCGCCAGCAGCCAAGAGATTTGGGGGGACACTGAAGCTTTCTTT. This codes for CASSQEIWGDTEAFF.